This T cell receptor (beta chain) emerged from a study of blood T cell repertoires in COVID-19. Trimming at V came to 1 base and at J to 4 bases, leaving 8 bases not matched to a gene. Germline-derived CDR1 and CDR2 are SEHNR and FQNEAQ (reference sequence). This CDR3 is built from 16 residues. Study processing details: Cell counts per sample came from amplifying reference gene primers. Generated by immunoSEQ multiplex PCR, the TCRdb table keeps only in-frame clones and is missing some. That table furnishes V, J and clone size, whereas the DNA furnished D and trimming. Of 200,000 to 250,000 clones listed, roughly 88% are singletons.

The sample was PBMCs or T cells enriched from blood (not recorded which). The source of this sequence is a woman between 50 and 59 years old who had recovered from COVID-19. This chain uses TRBV7-9 with TRBJ1-1; 8 positions agree with TRBD1. The CDR3 DNA sequence: TGTGCCAGCAGCTTAGGAACCACTACAGGGGGCACTGAAGCTTTCTTT. As protein: CASSLGTTTGGTEAFF.